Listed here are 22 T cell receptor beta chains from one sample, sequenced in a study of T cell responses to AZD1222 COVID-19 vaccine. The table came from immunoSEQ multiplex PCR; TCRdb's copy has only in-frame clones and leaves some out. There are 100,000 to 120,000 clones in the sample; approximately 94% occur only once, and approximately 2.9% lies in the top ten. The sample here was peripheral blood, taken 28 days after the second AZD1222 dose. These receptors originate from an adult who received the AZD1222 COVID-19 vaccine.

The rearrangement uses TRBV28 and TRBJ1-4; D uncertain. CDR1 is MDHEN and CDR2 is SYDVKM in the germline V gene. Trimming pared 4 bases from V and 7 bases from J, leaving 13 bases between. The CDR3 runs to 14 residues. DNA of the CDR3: TGTGCCAGCAGTTCAGGAATCCGGGGTGAAAAACTGTTTTTT. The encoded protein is CASSSGIRGEKLFF.

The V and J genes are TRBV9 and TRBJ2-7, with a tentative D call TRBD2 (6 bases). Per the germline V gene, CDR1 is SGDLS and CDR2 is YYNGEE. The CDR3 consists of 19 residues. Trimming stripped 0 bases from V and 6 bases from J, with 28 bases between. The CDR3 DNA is TGTGCCAGCAGCGTAGCTCTGCGCAAGAGTTTGGGGGGATATCGCGAGCAGTACTTC. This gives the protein CASSVALRKSLGGYREQYF.

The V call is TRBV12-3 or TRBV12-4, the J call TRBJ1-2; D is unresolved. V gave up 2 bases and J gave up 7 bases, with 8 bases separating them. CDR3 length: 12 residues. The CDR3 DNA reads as TGTGCCAGCAGTTTACCGTGGGGTGGCTACACCTTC. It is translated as CASSLPWGGYTF.

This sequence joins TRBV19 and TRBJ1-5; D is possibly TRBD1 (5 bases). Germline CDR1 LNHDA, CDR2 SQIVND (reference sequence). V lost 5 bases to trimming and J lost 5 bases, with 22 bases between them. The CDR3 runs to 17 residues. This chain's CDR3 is CASSASPGRGGDQPQHF. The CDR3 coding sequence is TGTGCCAGTAGTGCAAGCCCCGGGAGGGGAGGCGATCAGCCCCAGCATTTT.

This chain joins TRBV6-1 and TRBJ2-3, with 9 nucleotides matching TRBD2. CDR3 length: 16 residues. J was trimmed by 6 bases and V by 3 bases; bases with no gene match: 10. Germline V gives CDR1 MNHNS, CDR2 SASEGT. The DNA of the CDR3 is TGTGCCAGCAGTGAGGGTTCTAGCGGGGCGGGCGATACGCAGTATTTT. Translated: CASSEGSSGAGDTQYF.

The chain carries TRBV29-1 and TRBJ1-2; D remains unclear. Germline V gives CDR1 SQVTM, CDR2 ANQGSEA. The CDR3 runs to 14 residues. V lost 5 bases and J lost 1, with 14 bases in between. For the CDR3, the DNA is TGCAGCGTTCCCGGAAACGGAGTTAACTATGGCTACACCTTC. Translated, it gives CSVPGNGVNYGYTF.

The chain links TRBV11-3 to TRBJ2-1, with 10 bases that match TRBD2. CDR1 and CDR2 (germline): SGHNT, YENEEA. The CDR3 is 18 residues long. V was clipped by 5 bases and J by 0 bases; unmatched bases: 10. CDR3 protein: CASSPLAGPISSYNEQFF. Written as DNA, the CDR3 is TGTGCCAGCAGCCCACTAGCGGGGCCTATAAGCTCCTACAATGAGCAGTTCTTC.

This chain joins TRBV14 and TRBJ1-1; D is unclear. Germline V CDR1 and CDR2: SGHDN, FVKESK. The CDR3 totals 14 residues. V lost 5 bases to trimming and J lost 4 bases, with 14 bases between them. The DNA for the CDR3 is TGTGCCAGCAGCAAACGGACGGATACCACTGAAGCTTTCTTT. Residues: CASSKRTDTTEAFF.

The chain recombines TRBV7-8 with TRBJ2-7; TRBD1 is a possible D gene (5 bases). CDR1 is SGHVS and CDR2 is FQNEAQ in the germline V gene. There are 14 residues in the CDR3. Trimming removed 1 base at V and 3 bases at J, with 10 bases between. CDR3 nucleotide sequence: TGTGCCAGCAGCTTAGTGGTCAGGGACTACGAGCAGTACTTC. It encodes CASSLVVRDYEQYF.

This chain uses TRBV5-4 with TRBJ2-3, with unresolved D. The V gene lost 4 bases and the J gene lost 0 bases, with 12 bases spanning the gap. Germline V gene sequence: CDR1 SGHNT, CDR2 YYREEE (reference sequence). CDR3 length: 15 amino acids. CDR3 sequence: CASSIIETSTDTQYF. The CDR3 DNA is TGTGCCAGCAGCATTATTGAAACTAGCACAGATACGCAGTATTTT.

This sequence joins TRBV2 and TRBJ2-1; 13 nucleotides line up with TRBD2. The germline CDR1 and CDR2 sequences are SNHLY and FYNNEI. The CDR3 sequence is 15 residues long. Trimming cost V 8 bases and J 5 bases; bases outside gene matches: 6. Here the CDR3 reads CASLQGTSGNNEQFF. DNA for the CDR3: TGTGCCAGCTTGCAAGGGACTAGCGGGAACAATGAGCAGTTCTTC.

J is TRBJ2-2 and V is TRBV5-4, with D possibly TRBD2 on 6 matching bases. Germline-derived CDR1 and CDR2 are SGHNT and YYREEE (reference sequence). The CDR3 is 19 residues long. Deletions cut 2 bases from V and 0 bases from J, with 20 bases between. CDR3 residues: CASSLPGLGPEANTGELFF. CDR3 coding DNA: TGTGCCAGCAGCTTACCGGGACTCGGACCCGAGGCGAACACCGGGGAGCTGTTTTTT.

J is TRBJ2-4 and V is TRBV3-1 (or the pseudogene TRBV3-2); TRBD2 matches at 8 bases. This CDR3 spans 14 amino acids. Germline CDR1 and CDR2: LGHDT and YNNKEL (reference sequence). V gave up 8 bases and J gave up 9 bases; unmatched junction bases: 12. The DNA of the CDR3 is TGTGCCAGCCGTAAAACGGAGCGGGAGACCATTCAGTACTTC. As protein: CASRKTERETIQYF.

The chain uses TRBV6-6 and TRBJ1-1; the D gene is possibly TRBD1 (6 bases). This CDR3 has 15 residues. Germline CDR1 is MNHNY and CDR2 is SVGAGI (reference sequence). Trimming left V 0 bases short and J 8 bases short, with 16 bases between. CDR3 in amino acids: CASSYSGGRGIEAFF. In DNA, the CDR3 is TGTGCCAGCAGTTACTCGGGGGGGCGCGGCATCGAAGCTTTCTTT.

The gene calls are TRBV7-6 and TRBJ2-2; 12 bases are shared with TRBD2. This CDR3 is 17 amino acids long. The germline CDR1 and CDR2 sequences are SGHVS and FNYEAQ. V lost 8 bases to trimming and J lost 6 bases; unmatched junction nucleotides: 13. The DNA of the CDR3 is TGTGCCAGCGGCGGGGGTCGGACTAGCGGGAAAGCCGGGGAGCTGTTTTTT. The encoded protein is CASGGGRTSGKAGELFF.

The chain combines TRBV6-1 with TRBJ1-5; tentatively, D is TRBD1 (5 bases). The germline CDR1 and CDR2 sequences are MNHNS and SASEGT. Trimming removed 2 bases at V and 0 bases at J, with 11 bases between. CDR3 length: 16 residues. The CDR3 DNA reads TGTGCCAGCAGTGAATGGGGGGGATATAGCAATCAGCCCCAGCATTTT. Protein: CASSEWGGYSNQPQHF.

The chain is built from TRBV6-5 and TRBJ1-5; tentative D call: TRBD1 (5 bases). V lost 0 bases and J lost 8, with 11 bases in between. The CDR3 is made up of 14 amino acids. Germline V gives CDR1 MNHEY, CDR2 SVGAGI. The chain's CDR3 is CASSYSSGSKPQHF. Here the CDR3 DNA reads TGTGCCAGCAGTTACTCGTCAGGGTCCAAGCCCCAGCATTTT.

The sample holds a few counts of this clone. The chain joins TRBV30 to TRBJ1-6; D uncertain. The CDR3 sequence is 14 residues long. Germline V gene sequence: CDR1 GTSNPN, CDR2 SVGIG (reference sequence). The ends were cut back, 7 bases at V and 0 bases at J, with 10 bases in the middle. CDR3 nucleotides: TGTGCCTTCTCGGCGAGCTCCTATAATTCACCCCTCCACTTT. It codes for CAFSASSYNSPLHF.

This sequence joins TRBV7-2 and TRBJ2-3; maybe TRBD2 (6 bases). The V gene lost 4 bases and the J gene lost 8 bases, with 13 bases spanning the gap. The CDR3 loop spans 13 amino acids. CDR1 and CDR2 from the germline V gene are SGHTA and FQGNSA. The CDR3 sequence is CASSSSWRGTQYF. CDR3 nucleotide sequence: TGTGCCAGCAGCTCCTCTTGGAGGGGTACGCAGTATTTT.

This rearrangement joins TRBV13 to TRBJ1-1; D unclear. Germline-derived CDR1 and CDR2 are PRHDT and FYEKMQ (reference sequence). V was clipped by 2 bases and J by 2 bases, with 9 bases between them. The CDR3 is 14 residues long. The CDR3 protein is CASSLQGTNTEAFF. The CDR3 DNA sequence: TGTGCCAGCAGCTTACAAGGCACCAACACTGAAGCTTTCTTT. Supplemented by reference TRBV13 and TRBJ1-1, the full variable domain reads AAGVIQSPRHLIKEKRETATLKCYPIPRHDTVYWYQQGPGQDPQFLISFYEKMQSDKGSIPDRFSAQQFSDYHSELNMSSLELGDSALYFCASSLQGTNTEAFFGQGTRLTVV.

CDR3 nucleotides: TGTGCCAGCAGTGCGGTGGGGCCTCACAATGAGCAGTTCTTC. Amino acids: CASSAVGPHNEQFF. The genes are TRBV27 and TRBJ2-1, with D possibly TRBD1 on 5 matching bases. V was cut by 5 bases and J by 5 bases, with 13 bases left in between. CDR1 and CDR2 from the germline V gene are MNHEY and SMNVEV (reference sequence). CDR3 length: 14 amino acids.

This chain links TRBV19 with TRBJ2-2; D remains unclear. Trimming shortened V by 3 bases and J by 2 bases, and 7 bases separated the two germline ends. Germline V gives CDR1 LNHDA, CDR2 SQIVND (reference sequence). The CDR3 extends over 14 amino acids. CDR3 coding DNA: TGTGCCAGTAGTATGGCCCCAAACACCGGGGAGCTGTTTTTT. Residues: CASSMAPNTGELFF.